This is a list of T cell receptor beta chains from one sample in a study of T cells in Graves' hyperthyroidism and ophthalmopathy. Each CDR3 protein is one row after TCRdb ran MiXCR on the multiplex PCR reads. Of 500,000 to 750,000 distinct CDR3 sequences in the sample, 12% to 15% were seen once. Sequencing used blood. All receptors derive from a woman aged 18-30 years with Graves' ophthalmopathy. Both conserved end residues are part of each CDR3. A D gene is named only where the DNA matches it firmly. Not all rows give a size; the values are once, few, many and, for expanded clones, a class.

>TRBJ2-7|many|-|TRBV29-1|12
TGCAGCACCATAAGAGGGGACTACGAGCAGTACTTC
CSTIRGDYEQYF
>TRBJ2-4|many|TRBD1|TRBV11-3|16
TGTGCCAGCAGCCCCTTTGGACAGGGGGTAAAAAACATTCAGTACTTC
CASSPFGQGVKNIQYF
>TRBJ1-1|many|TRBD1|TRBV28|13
TGTGCCAGTCCGACAGGGACGAACACTGAAGCTTTCTTT
CASPTGTNTEAFF
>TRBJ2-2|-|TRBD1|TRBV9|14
TGTGCCAGCCGGGGCAAGGGGGCGAGGCGGGAGCTGTTTTTT
CASRGKGARRELFF
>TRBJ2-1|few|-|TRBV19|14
TGTGCCAGTAGTTTCAGCCGAACTTACAATGAGCAGTTCTTC
CASSFSRTYNEQFF
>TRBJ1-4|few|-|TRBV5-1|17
TGCGCCAGCAGACCTGCAAACAGACTAGCAACTAATGAAAAACTGTTTTTT
CASRPANRLATNEKLFF
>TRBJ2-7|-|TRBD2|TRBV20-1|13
TGCAGTGCGAGACCCTCGGGGGGGTACGAGCAGTACTTC
CSARPSGGYEQYF
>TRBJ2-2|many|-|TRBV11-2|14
TGTGCCAGCAGCTTTAGTGTCGGTCCCGGGGAGCTGTTTTTT
CASSFSVGPGELFF
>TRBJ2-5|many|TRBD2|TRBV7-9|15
TGTGCCAGCAGCTCCGGGACTAGCGGACAAGAGACCCAGTACTTC
CASSSGTSGQETQYF
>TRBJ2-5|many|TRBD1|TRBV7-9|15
TGTGCCAGCAGCCCGGGACAGGGACTCCAAGAGACCCAGTACTTC
CASSPGQGLQETQYF
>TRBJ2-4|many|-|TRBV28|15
TGTGCCAGCAGTTTATGGGGGGCCGGGTATGACATTCAGTACTTC
CASSLWGAGYDIQYF
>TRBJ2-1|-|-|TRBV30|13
TGTGCCTGGAGGAAGCGGGCTTACAATGAGCAGTTCTTC
CAWRKRAYNEQFF
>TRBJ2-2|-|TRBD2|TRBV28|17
TGTGCCAGCAGTTACTCGAAGGGACTAGCGAGCACCGGGGAGCTGTTTTTT
CASSYSKGLASTGELFF
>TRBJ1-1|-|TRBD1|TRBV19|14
TGTGCCAGTAGTACCAGGGGGCAGAGCACTGAAGCTTTCTTT
CASSTRGQSTEAFF
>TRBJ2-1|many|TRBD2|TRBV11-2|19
TGTGCCAGCAGCTTAGGGCGACCTTCTCTTTCCGGGAGGGCCGATGAGCAGTTCTTC
CASSLGRPSLSGRADEQFF
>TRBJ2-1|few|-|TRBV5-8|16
TGTGCCAGCAGGGAAGCGGCAGTACGCTCCTACAATGAGCAGTTCTTC
CASREAAVRSYNEQFF
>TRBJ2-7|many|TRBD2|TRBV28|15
TGTGCCAGCAGTCTCCCGGGACTAGCGGGAATCGAGCAGTACTTC
CASSLPGLAGIEQYF
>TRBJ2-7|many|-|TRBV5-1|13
TGCGCCAGCAGCTTCGGGGAGGGGGACGAGCAGTACTTC
CASSFGEGDEQYF
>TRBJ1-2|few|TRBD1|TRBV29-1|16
TGCAGCGTTGAGTTCCCCAAGGACAGGGGTGACTATGGCTACACCTTC
CSVEFPKDRGDYGYTF
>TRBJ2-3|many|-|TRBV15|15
TGTGCCACCAGCTTTAGGGCTATCTCGGCAGATACGCAGTATTTT
CATSFRAISADTQYF
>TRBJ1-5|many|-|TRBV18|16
TGTGCCAGCTCACCACAGGGGACCCATAGCAATCAGCCCCAGCATTTT
CASSPQGTHSNQPQHF
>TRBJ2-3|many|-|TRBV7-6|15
TGTGCCAGCACCATGTGGGAAAACCCCACAGATACGCAGTATTTT
CASTMWENPTDTQYF
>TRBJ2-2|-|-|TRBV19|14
TGTGCCAGTAGTAACGGGTGGAACACCGGGGAGCTGTTTTTT
CASSNGWNTGELFF
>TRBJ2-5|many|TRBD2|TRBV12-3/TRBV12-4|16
TGTGCCAGCAGTGGAGAACCTAGCGGGAGGAGAGAGACCCAGTACTTC
CASSGEPSGRRETQYF
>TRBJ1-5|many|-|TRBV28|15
TGTGCCAGCAACCCGGGGCCCCTTAGCAATCAGCCCCAGCATTTT
CASNPGPLSNQPQHF
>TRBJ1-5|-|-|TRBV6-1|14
TGTGCCAGCAGTGAACAAGGTCCCATCGGGCCCCAGCATTTT
CASSEQGPIGPQHF
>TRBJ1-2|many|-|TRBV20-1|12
TGCAGTGCTCAACTGAGGACCTATGGCTACACCTTC
CSAQLRTYGYTF
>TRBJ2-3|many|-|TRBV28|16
TGTGCCAGCAGTGCCTTAGACGGCCTCAGCACAGATACGCAGTATTTT
CASSALDGLSTDTQYF
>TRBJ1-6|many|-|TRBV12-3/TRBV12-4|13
TGTGCCAGCAGCGAAACCTCAGGGTCACCCCTCCACTTT
CASSETSGSPLHF
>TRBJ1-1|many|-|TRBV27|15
TGTGCCAGCAGTTCCTTAGGGGGGAGGATCACTGAAGCTTTCTTT
CASSSLGGRITEAFF
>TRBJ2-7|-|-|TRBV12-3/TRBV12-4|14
TGTGCCAGCAGTCCCGCTTACCTATCCTACGAGCAGTACTTC
CASSPAYLSYEQYF
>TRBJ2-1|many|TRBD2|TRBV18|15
TGTGCCAGCTCACCAGGTAGCGGGAGGGCCAATGAGCAGTTCTTC
CASSPGSGRANEQFF
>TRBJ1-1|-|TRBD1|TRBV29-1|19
TGCAGCGTTGGGGGATACAGGGGGCGGGTTACGGCGATGAACACTGAAGCTTTCTTT
CSVGGYRGRVTAMNTEAFF
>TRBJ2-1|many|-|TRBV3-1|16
TGTGCCAGCAGCCAAGAAGCGGGAAGGGGGTACAATGAGCAGTTCTTC
CASSQEAGRGYNEQFF
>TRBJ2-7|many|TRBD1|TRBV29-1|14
TGCAGCGTGGACACTACAGGGGGCACGAGCGAGCAGTACTTC
CSVDTTGGTSEQYF
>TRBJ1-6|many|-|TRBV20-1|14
TGCAGTGCTAGACCCAGGTTATATAATTCACCCCTCCACTTT
CSARPRLYNSPLHF
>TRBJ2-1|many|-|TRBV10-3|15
TGTGCCATCAGTGAGGGGCTAGACTCCTACAATGAGCAGTTCTTC
CAISEGLDSYNEQFF
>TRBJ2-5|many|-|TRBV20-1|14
TGCAGTGCTAGAGGCCGGGACCCCGGGAAGACCCAGTACTTC
CSARGRDPGKTQYF
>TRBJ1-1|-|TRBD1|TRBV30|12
TGTGCCTGGAGAGGGACAGGCACTGAAGCTTTCTTT
CAWRGTGTEAFF
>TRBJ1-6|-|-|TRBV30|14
TGTGCCTGGAGTGTAGGCGGGGGCCTTTCACCCCTCCACTTT
CAWSVGGGLSPLHF
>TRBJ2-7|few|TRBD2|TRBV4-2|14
TGTGCCAGCAGCCAACGGGGGGAGGTCTACGAGCAGTACTTC
CASSQRGEVYEQYF
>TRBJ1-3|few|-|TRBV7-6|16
TGTGCCAGCAGCTTACAGGAATTCTTCTCTGGAAACACCATATATTTT
CASSLQEFFSGNTIYF
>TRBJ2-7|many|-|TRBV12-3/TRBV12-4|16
TGTGCCAGCAGTTTAGCGACGGGATTCGCGTCCTACGAGCAGTACTTC
CASSLATGFASYEQYF
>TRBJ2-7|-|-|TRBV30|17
TGTGCCTGGAGTGTACGGGACATCGGGAAACGGTCCTACGAGCAGTACTTC
CAWSVRDIGKRSYEQYF
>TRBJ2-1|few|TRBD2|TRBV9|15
TGTGCCAGCAGCGTAGTAGCGGGAGGGCCTAATGAGCAGTTCTTC
CASSVVAGGPNEQFF
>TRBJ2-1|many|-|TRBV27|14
TGTGCCAGCAGTTTAAGGGGCAGATACAATGAGCAGTTCTTC
CASSLRGRYNEQFF
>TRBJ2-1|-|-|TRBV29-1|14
TGCAGCGTTGAAGCGGAGCCAGGATTCGATGAGCAGTTCTTC
CSVEAEPGFDEQFF
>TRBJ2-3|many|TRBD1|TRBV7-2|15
TGTGCCAGCAGCTTAGACAGGGGCGACACAGATACGCAGTATTTT
CASSLDRGDTDTQYF
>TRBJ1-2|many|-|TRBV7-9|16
TGTGCCAGCAGCTTAACCCCCCATGGCTTAGGGTATGGCTACACCTTC
CASSLTPHGLGYGYTF
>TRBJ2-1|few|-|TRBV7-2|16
TGTGCCAGCAGCCCGGAGGATCTTAGCTCCTACAATGAGCAGTTCTTC
CASSPEDLSSYNEQFF
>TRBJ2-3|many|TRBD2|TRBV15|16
TGTGCCACCAGCCTCCTGACTAGCGGGAGGGTAGATACGCAGTATTTT
CATSLLTSGRVDTQYF
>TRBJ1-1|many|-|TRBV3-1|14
TGTGCCAGCAGCCCCGGGGGGGGGAACACTGAAGCTTTCTTT
CASSPGGGNTEAFF
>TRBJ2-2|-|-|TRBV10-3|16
TGTGCCATCAGTGTAACCGATCCAGCTACCACCGGGGAGCTGTTTTTT
CAISVTDPATTGELFF
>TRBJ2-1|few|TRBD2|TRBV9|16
TGTGCCAGCAGCGTAGGGCCGGGACTAGCATTGAATGAGCAGTTCTTC
CASSVGPGLALNEQFF